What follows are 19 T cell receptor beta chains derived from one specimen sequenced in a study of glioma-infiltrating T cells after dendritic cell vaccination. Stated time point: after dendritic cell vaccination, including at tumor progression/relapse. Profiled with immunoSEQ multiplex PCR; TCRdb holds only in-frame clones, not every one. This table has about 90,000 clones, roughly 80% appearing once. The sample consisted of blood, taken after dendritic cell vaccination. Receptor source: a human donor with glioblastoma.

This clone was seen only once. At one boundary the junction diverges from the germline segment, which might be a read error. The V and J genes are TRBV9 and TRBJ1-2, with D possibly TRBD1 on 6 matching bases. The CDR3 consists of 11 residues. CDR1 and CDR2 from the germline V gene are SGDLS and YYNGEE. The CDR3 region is CASSVGDTLNF. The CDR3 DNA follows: TGTGCCAGCAGCGTAGGGGACACTCTAAACTTC.

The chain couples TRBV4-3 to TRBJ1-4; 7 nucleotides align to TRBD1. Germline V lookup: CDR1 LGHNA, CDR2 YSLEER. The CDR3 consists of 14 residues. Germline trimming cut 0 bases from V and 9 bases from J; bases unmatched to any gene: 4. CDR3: CASSQEPGQKKLFF. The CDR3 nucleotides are TGCGCCAGCAGCCAAGAACCGGGACAGAAAAAACTGTTTTTT.

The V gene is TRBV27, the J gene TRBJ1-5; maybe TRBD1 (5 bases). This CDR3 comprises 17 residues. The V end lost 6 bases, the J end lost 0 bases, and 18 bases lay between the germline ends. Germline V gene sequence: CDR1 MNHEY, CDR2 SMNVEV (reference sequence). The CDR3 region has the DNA TGTGCCAGCAGCCCCGCGGGGCGGTCTTATAGCAATCAGCCCCAGCATTTT. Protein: CASSPAGRSYSNQPQHF.

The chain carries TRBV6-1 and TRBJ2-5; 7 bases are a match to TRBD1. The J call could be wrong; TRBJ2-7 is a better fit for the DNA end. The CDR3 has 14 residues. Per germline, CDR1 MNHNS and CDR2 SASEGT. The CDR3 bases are TGTGCCAGCAGGACCGGCCCAGGGGGCTACGAGCAGTACTTC. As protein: CASRTGPGGYEQYF.

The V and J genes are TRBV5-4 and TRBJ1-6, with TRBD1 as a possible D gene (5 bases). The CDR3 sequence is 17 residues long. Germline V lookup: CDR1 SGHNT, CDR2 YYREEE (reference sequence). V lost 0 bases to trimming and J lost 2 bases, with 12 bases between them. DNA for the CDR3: TGTGCCAGCAGCTTGGATGTCAGGGCGGCCTATAATTCACCCCTCCACTTT. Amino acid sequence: CASSLDVRAAYNSPLHF. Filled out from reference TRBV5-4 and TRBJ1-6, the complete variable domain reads ETGVTQSPTHLIKTRGQQVTLRCSSQSGHNTVSWYQQALGQGPQFIFQYYREEENGRGNFPPRFSGLQFPNYSSELNVNALELDDSALYLCASSLDVRAAYNSPLHFGNGTRLTVT.

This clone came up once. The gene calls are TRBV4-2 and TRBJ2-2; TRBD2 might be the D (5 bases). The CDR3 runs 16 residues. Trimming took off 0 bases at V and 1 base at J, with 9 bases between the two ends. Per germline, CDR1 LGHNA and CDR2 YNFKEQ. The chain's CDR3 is CASSQEVGGNTGELFF. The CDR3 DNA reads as TGTGCCAGCAGCCAAGAGGTTGGAGGGAACACCGGGGAGCTGTTTTTT.

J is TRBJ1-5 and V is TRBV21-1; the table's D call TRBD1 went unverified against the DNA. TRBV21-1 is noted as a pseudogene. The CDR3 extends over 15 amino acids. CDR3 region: CASSKVGRGRGPQHF. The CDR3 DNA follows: TGTGCCAGCAGCAAGGTGGGCAGGGGGCGCGGGCCCCAGCATTTT.

The CDR3 nucleotides read TGTGCCAGCAGCCCGGGACTAGCGGGGGGTCAAGAGACCCAGTACTTC. It is translated as CASSPGLAGGQETQYF. The J gene is TRBJ2-5, the V gene TRBV7-2; 15 nucleotides agree with TRBD2. Germline assignment: CDR1 SGHTA and CDR2 FQGNSA. This CDR3 region has 16 residues. Trimming removed 5 bases from V and 2 bases from J; junction bases left unmatched: 3.

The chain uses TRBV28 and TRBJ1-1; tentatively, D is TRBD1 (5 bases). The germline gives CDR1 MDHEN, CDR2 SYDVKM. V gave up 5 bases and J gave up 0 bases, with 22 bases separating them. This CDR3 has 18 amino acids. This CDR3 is CASSPKWAGFTMNTEAFF. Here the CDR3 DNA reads TGTGCCAGCAGTCCAAAGTGGGCAGGGTTTACGATGAACACTGAAGCTTTCTTT. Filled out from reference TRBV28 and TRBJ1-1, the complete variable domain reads DVKVTQSSRYLVKRTGEKVFLECVQDMDHENMFWYRQDPGLGLRLIYFSYDVKMKEKGDIPEGYSVSREKKERFSLILESASTNQTSMYLCASSPKWAGFTMNTEAFFGQGTRLTVV.

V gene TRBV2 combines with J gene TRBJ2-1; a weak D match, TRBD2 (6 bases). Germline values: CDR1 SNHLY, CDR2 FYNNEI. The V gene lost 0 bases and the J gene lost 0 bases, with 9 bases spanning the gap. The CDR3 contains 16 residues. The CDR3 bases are TGTGCCAGCAGTGAAGCCCGGGGGAGCTCCTACAATGAGCAGTTCTTC. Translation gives CASSEARGSSYNEQFF.

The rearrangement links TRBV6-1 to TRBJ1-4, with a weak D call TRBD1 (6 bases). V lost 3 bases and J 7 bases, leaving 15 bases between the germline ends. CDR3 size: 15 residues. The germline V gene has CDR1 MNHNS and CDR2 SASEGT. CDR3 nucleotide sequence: TGTGCCAGCAGTGAGAATACAGGGAAGGGTGAAAAACTGTTTTTT. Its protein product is CASSENTGKGEKLFF.

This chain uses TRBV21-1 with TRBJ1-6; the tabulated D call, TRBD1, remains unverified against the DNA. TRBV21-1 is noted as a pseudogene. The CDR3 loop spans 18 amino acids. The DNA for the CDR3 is TGTGCCAGCAGCAAAGTCAGAGGCTTAGACAGACAAAATTCACCCCTCCACTTT. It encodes CASSKVRGLDRQNSPLHF.

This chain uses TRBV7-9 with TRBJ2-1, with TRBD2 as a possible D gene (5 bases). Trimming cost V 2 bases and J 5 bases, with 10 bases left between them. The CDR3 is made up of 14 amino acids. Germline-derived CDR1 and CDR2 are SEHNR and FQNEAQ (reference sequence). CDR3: CASSLKEVHNEQFF. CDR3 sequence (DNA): TGTGCCAGCAGCTTAAAGGAGGTTCACAATGAGCAGTTCTTC.

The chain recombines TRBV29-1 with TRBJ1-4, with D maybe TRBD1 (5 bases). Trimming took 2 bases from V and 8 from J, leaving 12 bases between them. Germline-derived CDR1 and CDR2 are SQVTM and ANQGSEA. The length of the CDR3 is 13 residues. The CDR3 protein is CSVEWGGEEKLFF. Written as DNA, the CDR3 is TGCAGCGTTGAATGGGGGGGGGAAGAAAAACTGTTTTTT.

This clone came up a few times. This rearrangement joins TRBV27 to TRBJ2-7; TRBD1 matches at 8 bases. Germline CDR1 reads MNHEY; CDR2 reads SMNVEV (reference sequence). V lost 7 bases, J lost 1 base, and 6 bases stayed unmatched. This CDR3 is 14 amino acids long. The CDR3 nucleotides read TGTGCCAGCACCACCGGGACAGGTTCCTACGAGCAGTACTTC. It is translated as CASTTGTGSYEQYF.

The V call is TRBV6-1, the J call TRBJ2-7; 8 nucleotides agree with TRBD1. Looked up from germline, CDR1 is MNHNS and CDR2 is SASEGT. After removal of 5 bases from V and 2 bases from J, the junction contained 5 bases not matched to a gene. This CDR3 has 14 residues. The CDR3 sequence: CASSMGQDPYEQYF. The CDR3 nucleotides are TGTGCCAGCAGTATGGGACAGGACCCCTACGAGCAGTACTTC.

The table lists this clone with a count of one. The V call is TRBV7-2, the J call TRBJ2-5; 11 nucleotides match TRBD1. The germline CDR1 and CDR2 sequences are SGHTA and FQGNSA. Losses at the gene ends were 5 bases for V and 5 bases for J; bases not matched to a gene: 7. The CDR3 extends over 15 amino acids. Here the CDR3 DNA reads TGTGCCAGCAGCCGGGGACAGGGGGGTAGGGAGACCCAGTACTTC. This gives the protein CASSRGQGGRETQYF.

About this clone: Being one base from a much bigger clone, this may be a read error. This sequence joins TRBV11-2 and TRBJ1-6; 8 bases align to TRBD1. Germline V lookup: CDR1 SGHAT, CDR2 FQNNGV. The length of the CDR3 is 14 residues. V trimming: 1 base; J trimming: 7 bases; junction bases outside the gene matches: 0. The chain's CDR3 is CASSLGTGNSPLHF. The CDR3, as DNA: TGTGCCAGCAGCTTAGGGACAGGGAATTCACCCCTCCACTTT.

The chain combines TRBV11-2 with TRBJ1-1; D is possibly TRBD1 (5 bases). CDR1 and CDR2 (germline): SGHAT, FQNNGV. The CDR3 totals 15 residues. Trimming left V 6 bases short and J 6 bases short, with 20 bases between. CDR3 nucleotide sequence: TGTGCCAGCAGTACTATCCAGGGATCTCGACCTGAAGCTTTCTTT. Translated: CASSTIQGSRPEAFF.